The 2 T cell receptor beta chains below were found in one sample sequenced in a study of blood T cells in healthy people across ages. Through a sample-barcoded 5' primer and a J-beta primer mix, a second PCR was run for roughly 7 to 11 cycles. A single record per CDR3 protein comes from TCRdb applying MiXCR to the 5' RACE reads. This sample has roughly 800,000 distinct CDR3 sequences, with about 53% found just once. The specimen was blood. These receptors came from a man older than 75 in good health.

This clonotype has only a few counts. The chain is built from TRBV20-1 and TRBJ2-7; a weak D match, TRBD2 (6 bases). V gave up 5 bases and J gave up 0 bases, with 8 bases separating them. Germline CDR1 reads DFQATT; CDR2 reads SNEGSKA (reference sequence). The CDR3 is 12 amino acids. The CDR3 is CSASGGSYEQYF. The CDR3 DNA reads as TGCAGTGCTTCCGGGGGCTCCTACGAGCAGTACTTC.

V and J are TRBV11-2 and TRBJ2-7; D is possibly TRBD2 (5 bases). V was clipped by 5 bases and J by 3 bases, with 11 bases between them. Germline CDR1 reads SGHAT; CDR2 reads FQNNGV. The CDR3 length is 13 residues. CDR3 region: CASSPGFNYEQYF. In DNA, the CDR3 is TGTGCCAGCAGCCCGGGGTTTAACTACGAGCAGTACTTC.